This T cell receptor beta chain was observed in a study of blood T cell repertoires in COVID-19. As for the study in general: The United States, Italy and Spain were the sources of the acute and convalescent COVID-19 samples. The analysed material was cDNA or gDNA that came from T cells, B-cell-depleted T cells, or PBMCs.

Those enrolled, adults aged roughly 18 to 95 years, came from some 25 US areas. Authors' processing steps: Estimation of nucleated cell counts was performed using reference gene primer amplification. Measured with immunoSEQ multiplex PCR; TCRdb has only the in-frame clones, and not every one. From that table come the V and J calls and clone size; the DNA was used to work out D and trimming. The table records 200,000 to 250,000 clones, about 80% of them present only once. V was clipped by 5 bases and J by 1 base, with 8 bases between them. The CDR3 totals 13 residues. CDR1 SQVTM and CDR2 ANQGSEA come from the germline V gene.

Material for sequencing was PBMCs or T cells enriched from blood (not recorded which). The chain recombines TRBV29-1 with TRBJ1-4; maybe TRBD1 (6 bases). The sequence was collected from a middle-aged woman with acute COVID-19. The CDR3: CSVRGKTNEKLFF. For the CDR3, the DNA is TGCAGCGTTAGGGGGAAAACTAATGAAAAACTGTTTTTT.